This T cell receptor (beta chain) appears in the sequencing data of a study of cytomegalovirus exposure and HLA in healthy donors. Vbeta (60) and Jbeta (13) primers were used in the PCR. Some clones are missing from TCRdb's copy, which holds only in-frame ones; the method was immunoSEQ multiplex PCR. The sample has about 160,000 clones; 60% to 80% are singletons. Overall study findings and caveats: Follow-up analysis found HLA locus-dependent TCR association rates, highest for DRB1 and lowest for HLA-C.

On this clone itself: The antigen remains undetermined.

There were likely unrecorded immune exposures, though donors were nominally healthy when sampled. The sequencing input was PBMCs. The source of this sequence is a man younger than 35 in good health and CMV-seropositive.

Here the CDR3 DNA reads TGCAGCGTCACCGACAGGGTGGGACGGAATGGCTACACCTTC. Residues: CSVTDRVGRNGYTF. The chain couples TRBV29-1 to TRBJ1-2; 7 bases line up with TRBD1. The germline V gene has CDR1 SQVTM and CDR2 ANQGSEA. CDR3 length: 14 residues. Trimming removed 6 bases from V and 6 bases from J; junction bases left unmatched: 13.